This TCR beta chain was sequenced during a study of blood T cells in healthy people across ages. This CDR3 is built from 16 residues. V gave up 0 bases and J gave up 2 bases, with 11 bases separating them. The germline CDR1 and CDR2 sequences are LNHNV and YYDKDF (reference sequence). Approximately 10 milliliters of peripheral blood were drawn from each donor into EDTA-treated tubes. This clonotype was seen only a few times. Its matching antigen is unknown. A second PCR, run for about 6 to 11 cycles, used a sample-barcoded 5' primer plus a J-beta primer mix. TCRdb fed the 5' RACE reads into MiXCR, producing one record per CDR3 protein. The sample yields about 1,500,000 distinct CDR3 sequences, 25% to 30% seen once. Study-level points and caveats: The lack of PBMC sorting stopped any conclusive naive versus antigen-experienced comparison. Strong correlation existed between TCR beta diversity and naive T cell percentage. It was the long-lived donors that had more naive CD4+ cells and higher diversity than aged donors.

Sample: blood. The TCR comes from a woman aged 30 to 39 in good health. The J gene is TRBJ1-5, the V gene TRBV15, with D possibly matching TRBD1 (5 bases). CDR3 nucleotides: TGTGCCACCAGCAGAGATCGGGGACGCGGCAATCAGCCCCAGCATTTT. Amino acids: CATSRDRGRGNQPQHF.